Each of the 10 T cell receptor beta chains below was sequenced from the same sample in a study of blood T cell repertoires in COVID-19. The assay was immunoSEQ multiplex PCR, and TCRdb's table has in-frame clones only and misses some. The table has around 140,000 clones, roughly 88% seen once. Input material: peripheral blood. The receptors come from a man in his forties or fifties with acute or convalescent COVID-19.

V and J are TRBV7-2 and TRBJ1-1; D not certain. CDR1 and CDR2 (germline): SGHTA, FQGNSA. There are 15 residues in the CDR3. The V and J ends lost 3 bases and 6 bases respectively, with 17 bases between them. In DNA, the CDR3 is TGTGCCAGCAGCTTTGTGACGGTACCGAGGGCTGAAGCTTTCTTT. Translation gives CASSFVTVPRAEAFF.

The genes are TRBV6-5 and TRBJ2-5, with D perhaps TRBD1 (5 bases). The CDR3 runs 12 residues. V shed 5 bases and J shed 10 bases, with 14 bases lying between them. Germline CDR1 and CDR2: MNHEY and SVGAGI. The CDR3 sequence: CASSTTLGLQYF. The DNA of the CDR3 is TGTGCCAGCAGTACCACCCTGGGGCTCCAGTACTTC.

The genes are TRBV5-4 and TRBJ2-2; the match to TRBD1 covers 9 bases. This CDR3 contains 16 residues. J gave up 6 bases and V 0 bases, and 6 bases lay outside the gene matches. Germline loops: CDR1 SGHNT, CDR2 YYREEE (reference sequence). The DNA of the CDR3 is TGTGCCAGCAGCTTGGGTGGGACAGGGAATCCCGGGGAGCTGTTTTTT. Protein product: CASSLGGTGNPGELFF.

The rearrangement joins TRBV19 to TRBJ2-7; the match to TRBD2 covers 7 bases. CDR1 is LNHDA, CDR2 SQIVND, per germline (reference sequence). The V and J ends lost 4 bases and 0 bases, in that order; junction bases with no gene match: 3. The CDR3 extends over 14 amino acids. The DNA of the CDR3 is TGTGCCAGTAGTAGCGGGGGTAGCTCCTACGAGCAGTACTTC. Its translation: CASSSGGSSYEQYF.

This chain uses TRBV4-2 with TRBJ2-3, with a weak D call TRBD1 (7 bases). Deletions cut 1 base from V and 0 bases from J, with 26 bases between. This CDR3 contains 21 residues. Per germline, CDR1 LGHNA and CDR2 YNFKEQ. CDR3 coding DNA: TGTGCCAGCAGCCAAGTCAGGGGGAGCGGGTCGAGAGAAGCTAGCACAGATACGCAGTATTTT. It is translated as CASSQVRGSGSREASTDTQYF.

The chain carries TRBV5-1 and TRBJ2-1; D is ambiguous. Germline V gene data show CDR1 as SGHRS and CDR2 as YFSETQ. The V and J ends lost 7 bases and 2 bases respectively, with 19 bases between them. The CDR3 extends over 16 amino acids. CDR3 in amino acids: CASGSSQRIPYNEQFF. For the CDR3, the DNA is TGCGCCAGCGGATCCTCCCAGCGCATCCCCTACAATGAGCAGTTCTTC.

The chain uses TRBV6-2 or TRBV6-3 and TRBJ1-2, with D perhaps matching TRBD1 (5 bases). The germline V gene has CDR1 MNHEY and CDR2 SVGEGT. This CDR3 has 15 amino acids. Trimming took off 6 bases at V and 2 bases at J, with 16 bases between the two ends. The CDR3 region is CASRYHIDSNYGYTF. DNA of the CDR3: TGTGCCAGCAGATACCATATAGACAGCAACTATGGCTACACCTTC.

In DNA form, the CDR3 reads TGTGCCAGCAGTTTAGCTAGCGGGGGGGCCCATGAGCAGTTCTTC. Residues: CASSLASGGAHEQFF. J is TRBJ2-1 and V is TRBV27, with 12 positions matching TRBD2. V trimming: 2 bases; J trimming: 8 bases; junction bases outside the gene matches: 4. The germline CDR1 and CDR2 sequences are MNHEY and SMNVEV (reference sequence). The CDR3 consists of 15 residues.

V and J are TRBV28 and TRBJ2-7; maybe TRBD2 (5 bases). This CDR3 comprises 12 residues. Trimming left V 6 bases short and J 6 bases short, with 12 bases between. Germline lookup yields CDR1 MDHEN and CDR2 SYDVKM. This CDR3 reads CASSPGLREQYF. CDR3 coding DNA: TGTGCCAGCAGCCCAGGACTCCGCGAGCAGTACTTC. Full variable domain (outside the CDR3, taken from reference TRBV28 and TRBJ2-7): DVKVTQSSRYLVKRTGEKVFLECVQDMDHENMFWYRQDPGLGLRLIYFSYDVKMKEKGDIPEGYSVSREKKERFSLILESASTNQTSMYLCASSPGLREQYFGPGTRLTVT.

The sample holds one count of this clone. The chain links TRBV4-1 to TRBJ2-5; the match to TRBD2 covers 7 bases. The CDR3 totals 17 residues. Per the germline V gene, CDR1 is MGHRA and CDR2 is YSYEKL. The trim removed 0 bases at V and 5 bases at J, leaving 12 bases unmatched. CDR3 sequence reads: CASSQDGGGDGMETQYF. The CDR3 nucleotides read TGCGCCAGCAGCCAAGATGGGGGGGGTGATGGGATGGAGACCCAGTACTTC.